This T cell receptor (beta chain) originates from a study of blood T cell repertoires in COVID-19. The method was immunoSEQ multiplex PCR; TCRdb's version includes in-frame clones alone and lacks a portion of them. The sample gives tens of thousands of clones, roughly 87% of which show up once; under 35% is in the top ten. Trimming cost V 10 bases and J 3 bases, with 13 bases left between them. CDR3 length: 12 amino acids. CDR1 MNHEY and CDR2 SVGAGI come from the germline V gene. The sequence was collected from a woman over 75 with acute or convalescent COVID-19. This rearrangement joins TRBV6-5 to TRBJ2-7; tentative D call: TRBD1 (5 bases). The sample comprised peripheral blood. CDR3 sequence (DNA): TGTGCCACCCAAGGGGATCACTACGAGCAGTACTTC. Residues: CATQGDHYEQYF.